These 20 T cell receptor beta chains originate from one sample sequenced in a study of glioma-infiltrating T cells after dendritic cell vaccination. Time point reported: after dendritic cell vaccination, including at tumor progression/relapse. TCRdb's table, derived via immunoSEQ multiplex PCR, lists solely in-frame clones and lacks some. This repertoire shows tens of thousands of clones, roughly 85% found once; its top ten account for 8.5%. The sequences come from blood, collected after dendritic cell vaccination. These receptors all stem from a human donor with glioblastoma.

The chain uses TRBV7-9 and TRBJ1-4; D possibly corresponds to TRBD1 (5 bases). The germline V gene encodes CDR1 SEHNR and CDR2 FQNEAQ (reference sequence). The CDR3 is made up of 18 amino acids. V was clipped by 4 bases and J by 2 bases, with 20 bases between them. CDR3 nucleotides: TGTGCCAGCAGCTCGATTTCGGGGGGTCGAGGGACTAATGAAAAACTGTTTTTT. Protein product: CASSSISGGRGTNEKLFF.

V gene TRBV19 combines with J gene TRBJ2-7, with TRBD2 matching over 14 bases. Germline-derived CDR1 and CDR2 are LNHDA and SQIVND (reference sequence). With 4 bases clipped from V and 3 bases from J, the junction kept 5 bases outside the gene matches. The CDR3 covers 16 residues. In nucleotides, the CDR3 is TGTGCCAGTAGTAGAGGGACTAGCGGGAGTATCTACGAGCAGTACTTC. It is translated as CASSRGTSGSIYEQYF.

The chain links TRBV10-1 to TRBJ2-7; maybe TRBD1 (6 bases). V was clipped by 1 base and J by 3 bases, with 13 bases between them. The CDR3 loop spans 15 amino acids. CDR1 WNHNN and CDR2 SYGVQD come from the germline V gene (reference sequence). The CDR3 DNA reads as TGCGCCAGCAGTGAGTTCGGCCAGGGGTTCTACGAGCAGTACTTC. Amino acid sequence: CASSEFGQGFYEQYF.

This chain uses TRBV9 with TRBJ2-3, with D maybe TRBD1 (6 bases). There are 15 residues in the CDR3. Germline loops: CDR1 SGDLS, CDR2 YYNGEE. The V and J ends lost 2 bases and 2 bases respectively, with 12 bases between them. CDR3 in amino acids: CASSVSGEYTDTQYF. CDR3 nucleotides: TGTGCCAGCAGCGTTTCAGGGGAATACACAGATACGCAGTATTTT. Combining the CDR3 with reference TRBV9 and TRBJ2-3 gives the whole variable domain DSGVTQTPKHLITATGQRVTLRCSPRSGDLSVYWYQQSLDQGLQFLIQYYNGEERAKGNILERFSAQQFPDLHSELNLSSLELGDSALYFCASSVSGEYTDTQYFGPGTRLTVL.

The rearrangement joins TRBV2 to TRBJ2-3; 10 positions match TRBD2. This CDR3 spans 16 amino acids. Trimming cost V 4 bases and J 3 bases; bases outside gene matches: 7. Germline V gene data show CDR1 as SNHLY and CDR2 as FYNNEI. CDR3 DNA sequence: TGTGCCAGCAGTGTAAGGTCTAGCGGGAGTACAGATACGCAGTATTTT. Translated: CASSVRSSGSTDTQYF.

The genes are TRBV28 and TRBJ2-2, with D possibly matching TRBD1 (6 bases). The CDR3 has 14 amino acids. V was clipped by 3 bases and J by 7 bases, with 12 bases between them. From germline, CDR1 is MDHEN and CDR2 SYDVKM. The chain's CDR3 is CASSFYREIGELFF. For the CDR3, the DNA is TGTGCCAGCAGTTTCTACAGGGAAATCGGGGAGCTGTTTTTT.

The CDR3 DNA reads TGTGCCAGCAGCGTTACTAGTGGAGGGGCCAACGTCCTGACTTTC. This encodes CASSVTSGGANVLTF. V usage is TRBV7-2 and J usage is TRBJ2-6; tentative D call: TRBD2 (5 bases). With 5 bases removed from V and 4 bases from J, the gap between germline ends came to 12 bases. CDR1 is SGHTA, CDR2 FQGNSA, per germline. The length of the CDR3 is 15 residues.

As for this clone: This CDR3 fails to terminate in the conserved phenylalanine or tryptophan, so it likely reflects a read error. The DNA is left out, because the CDR3 cannot be placed on it with certainty; the CDR3 is given as TCRdb lists it. The gene calls are TRBV5-6 and TRBJ2-7; the table's TRBD1 call for D was not verified on the DNA. The CDR3 numbers 12 amino acids, ends counted. Germline assignment: CDR1 SGHDT and CDR2 YYEEEE. The CDR3 loop reads CASSLGGSVGLL.

The rearrangement joins TRBV6-5 to TRBJ1-4; TRBD1 agrees at 12 bases. The germline V gene encodes CDR1 MNHEY and CDR2 SVGAGI. With 2 bases clipped from V and 7 bases from J, the junction kept 2 bases outside the gene matches. The CDR3 spans 15 residues. CDR3 DNA sequence: TGTGCCAGCAGTTACGGGACAGGGGGCGGTGAAAAACTGTTTTTT. Translated: CASSYGTGGGEKLFF.

The J gene is TRBJ2-7, the V gene TRBV7-2, with D tentatively TRBD2 (5 bases). The CDR3 loop spans 14 amino acids. V was cut by 1 base and J by 5 bases, with 12 bases left in between. Germline V gene sequence: CDR1 SGHTA, CDR2 FQGNSA. This CDR3 reads CASSLGLATHEQYF. CDR3 nucleotide sequence: TGTGCCAGCAGCTTAGGATTAGCGACCCACGAGCAGTACTTC.

The V call is TRBV19, the J call TRBJ1-1, with 8 bases identical to TRBD1. The CDR3 is 19 amino acids. The germline V gene encodes CDR1 LNHDA and CDR2 SQIVND (reference sequence). The V segment lost 4 bases and the J segment 1 base; nucleotides outside the gene matches: 17. In DNA form, the CDR3 reads TGTGCCAGTAGTACGCGACGAGTGACAGGGGAAATTGCGAACACTGAAGCTTTCTTT. Amino acid sequence: CASSTRRVTGEIANTEAFF. The entire variable domain, with the rest obtained from reference TRBV19 and TRBJ1-1, is as follows: DGGITQSPKYLFRKEGQNVTLSCEQNLNHDAMYWYRQDPGQGLRLIYYSQIVNDFQKGDIAEGYSVSREKKESFPLTVTSAQKNPTAFYLCASSTRRVTGEIANTEAFFGQGTRLTVV.

In DNA form, the CDR3 reads TGTGCCAGCAGTTCCCCCAGAGCGGGACGACCCTACGAGCAGTACTTC. It specifies CASSSPRAGRPYEQYF. The chain is built from TRBV28 and TRBJ2-7, with 7 nucleotides matching TRBD2. CDR1 MDHEN and CDR2 SYDVKM come from the germline V gene. J was trimmed by 2 bases and V by 4 bases; bases with no gene match: 11. This CDR3 has 16 amino acids.

The chain uses TRBV4-3 and TRBJ2-7, with 13 bases identical to TRBD2. The CDR3 consists of 20 residues. In germline, CDR1 is LGHNA, CDR2 YSLEER. J lost 0 bases, V lost 0 bases, and 11 bases had no gene match. CDR3 amino acids: CASSQDRTSGSWRSSYEQYF. CDR3 nucleotides: TGCGCCAGCAGCCAAGATCGGACTAGCGGGAGCTGGCGGAGCTCCTACGAGCAGTACTTC.

The chain has TRBV27 and TRBJ2-7; 8 bases are shared with TRBD1. Germline CDR1 is MNHEY and CDR2 is SMNVEV (reference sequence). J lost 2 bases, V lost 5 bases, and 11 bases had no gene match. This CDR3 contains 16 residues. The DNA for the CDR3 is TGTGCCAGCAGTACCGTTGACAGGGGCACGCCCTACGAGCAGTACTTC. Amino acid sequence: CASSTVDRGTPYEQYF.

This clone was found once. This chain connects TRBV9 to TRBJ2-6, with 10 bases lining up with TRBD1. CDR1 and CDR2 from the germline V gene are SGDLS and YYNGEE. With V trimmed by 4 bases and J by 3 bases, 10 bases remained unmatched. The CDR3 covers 18 residues. This CDR3 is CASSISGTGVGGANVLTF. The CDR3, as DNA: TGTGCCAGCAGCATATCCGGGACAGGGGTCGGTGGGGCCAACGTCCTGACTTTC.

The chain recombines TRBV27 with TRBJ2-6; TRBD1 agrees at 7 bases. Germline V CDR1 and CDR2: MNHEY, SMNVEV (reference sequence). CDR3 length: 16 residues. The ends lost 9 bases at V and 0 bases at J; junction bases unmatched: 8. CDR3 protein: CASQKWTGSGANVLTF. The CDR3 DNA reads as TGTGCCAGTCAGAAATGGACAGGCTCTGGGGCCAACGTCCTGACTTTC.

This clone was observed a handful of times. The V gene is TRBV6-5, the J gene TRBJ2-1; possible D gene TRBD2, 5 bases. CDR3 length: 15 residues. The germline CDR1 and CDR2 sequences are MNHEY and SVGAGI. V was shortened by 0 bases and J by 8 bases, with 14 bases between the two germline ends. The DNA for the CDR3 is TGTGCCAGCAGTTACTCGAGGGTCACCCGGGATGAGCAGTTCTTC. Translating gives CASSYSRVTRDEQFF.

The chain combines TRBV5-6 with TRBJ2-7, with 14 bases that match TRBD2. Unmatched junction bases numbered 6, after V lost 3 bases and J lost 4 bases. The CDR3 extends over 16 amino acids. From germline, CDR1 is SGHDT and CDR2 YYEEEE. CDR3 protein: CASSSFGLAGGYEQYF. For the CDR3, the DNA is TGTGCCAGCAGCTCCTTTGGACTAGCGGGAGGTTACGAGCAGTACTTC.

J is TRBJ2-5 and V is TRBV5-4, with D tentatively TRBD2 (6 bases). Germline assignment: CDR1 SGHNT and CDR2 YYREEE (reference sequence). Trimming took off 1 base at V and 5 bases at J, with 9 bases between the two ends. This CDR3 is 13 amino acids long. The CDR3 spells CASSLTAGETQYF. Here the CDR3 DNA reads TGTGCCAGCAGCTTGACGGCGGGGGAGACCCAGTACTTC.

This rearrangement joins TRBV19 to TRBJ1-4; D unresolved. This CDR3 is built from 14 residues. The germline CDR1 and CDR2 sequences are LNHDA and SQIVND (reference sequence). V lost 3 bases and J lost 7, with 12 bases in between. Here the CDR3 reads CASSIGGFGEKLFF. The CDR3 nucleotides are TGTGCCAGTAGTATTGGAGGTTTTGGTGAAAAACTGTTTTTT.